This T cell receptor (beta chain) was captured in a study of blood T cells in healthy people across ages. Alongside a J-beta primer mix, a sample-barcoded 5' primer served in a second PCR lasting 7 to 11 cycles. MiXCR, applied by TCRdb to the 5' RACE reads, yields one record per CDR3 protein. The table records 650,000 to 900,000 distinct CDR3 sequences, about 62% of them present only once. Regarding this clonotype: One end of the junction is discordant with germline, which a read error may explain.

The length of the CDR3 is 13 residues. Germline V gene sequence: CDR1 LGHNA, CDR2 YSLEER. Sample: blood. This clonotype was obtained from a young man in good health. The genes are TRBV4-3 and TRBJ1-2, with 7 bases fitting TRBD1. CDR3 sequence reads: CASSHVTGEGCTF. The CDR3 nucleotides are TGCGCCAGCAGCCACGTTACAGGGGAGGGCTGCACCTTC.